This T cell receptor beta chain is from a study of molecular identifiers for immune sequencing clone quantification. The CDR3 length is 18 residues. V lost 0 bases to trimming and J lost 1 base, with 18 bases between them. CDR1 is ENHRY and CDR2 is SYGVKD in the germline V gene. This clonotype was seen a few times. TCRdb ran MiXCR on the PCR reads and lists one entry per CDR3 protein. The sample comprises about half a million distinct CDR3 sequences, about 20% of which are singletons, and around 0.86% rests with the top ten. This rearrangement joins TRBV10-3 to TRBJ1-2, with D maybe TRBD1 (5 bases). The source is a human donor in good health. Some libraries in this study had Jurkat cell RNA spiked in. The specimen was naive CD8+ T cells from blood, with Jurkat cell RNA spiked in. Specified subset: FACS-sorted CD8+CD4-CCR7+CD45RA+ naive T cells. The CDR3 is CAISESSREQNFNYGYTF. CDR3 bases: TGTGCCATCAGTGAGTCGAGCAGGGAGCAAAATTTTAACTATGGCTACACCTTC.